A single T cell receptor (beta chain) is shown here with its context. Its target is not known. At the DNA level, this CDR3 is encoded by other sequences in the same sample as well. CD4+ T cell isolation took place after approximately 11 days of culture. Either the BNT162b2 or mRNA-1273 vaccine was given to participants in two doses. These data are taken from a study of vaccination effects on CD4 cells after COVID-19. Regarding the study as a whole: Clonal contraction was marked in infection- and vaccine-induced clones late after vaccination.

Sequenced by immunoSEQ multiplex PCR; TCRdb stores in-frame clones only, minus some. The sample records just under 75,000 clones, about 73% being singletons. The clonotype originates from a human donor who received a COVID-19 vaccine. This specimen was CD4+ T cells from PBMCs cultured without peptide, taken after COVID-19 vaccination.

CDR3 protein: CASSLTGGGQETQYF. In DNA form, the CDR3 reads TGTGCCAGCAGTTTAACGGGGGGGGGACAAGAGACCCAGTACTTC. V and J are TRBV28 and TRBJ2-5, with 8 positions matching TRBD2. The CDR3 has 15 residues. The junction had 4 bases not matched to a gene; V was cut back by 2 bases and J by 2 bases. The germline V gene has CDR1 MDHEN and CDR2 SYDVKM.